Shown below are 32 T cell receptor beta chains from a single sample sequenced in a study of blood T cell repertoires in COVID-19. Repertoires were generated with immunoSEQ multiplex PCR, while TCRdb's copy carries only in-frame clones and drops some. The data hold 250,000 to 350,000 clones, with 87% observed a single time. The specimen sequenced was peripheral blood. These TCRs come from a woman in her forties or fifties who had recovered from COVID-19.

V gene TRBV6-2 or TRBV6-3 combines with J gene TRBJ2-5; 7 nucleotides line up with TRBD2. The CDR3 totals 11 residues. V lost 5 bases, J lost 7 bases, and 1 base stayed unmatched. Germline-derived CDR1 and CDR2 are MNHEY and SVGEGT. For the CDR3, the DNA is TGTGCCAGCAGTGGGGGGGGGACCCAGTACTTC. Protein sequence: CASSGGGTQYF.

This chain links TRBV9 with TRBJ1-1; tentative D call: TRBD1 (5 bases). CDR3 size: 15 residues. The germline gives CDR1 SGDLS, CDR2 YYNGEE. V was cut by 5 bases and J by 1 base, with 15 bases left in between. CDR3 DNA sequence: TGTGCCAGCAGGCGTGACCAGACAGCGAACACTGAAGCTTTCTTT. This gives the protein CASRRDQTANTEAFF.

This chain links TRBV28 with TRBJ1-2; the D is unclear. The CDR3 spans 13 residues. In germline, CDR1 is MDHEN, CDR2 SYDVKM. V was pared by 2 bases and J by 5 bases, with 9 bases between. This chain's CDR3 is CASSLVGRYGYTF. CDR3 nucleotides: TGTGCCAGCAGTTTAGTAGGGAGATATGGCTACACCTTC.

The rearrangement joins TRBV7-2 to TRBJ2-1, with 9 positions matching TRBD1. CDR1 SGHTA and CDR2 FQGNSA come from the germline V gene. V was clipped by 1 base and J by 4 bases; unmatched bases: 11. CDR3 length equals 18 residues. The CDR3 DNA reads TGTGCCAGCAGCTTAGATCCGTCTGGGACAGGGTCTTACAATGAGCAGTTCTTC. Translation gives CASSLDPSGTGSYNEQFF. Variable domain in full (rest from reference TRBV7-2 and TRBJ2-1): GAGVSQSPSNKVTEKGKDVELRCDPISGHTALYWYRQSLGQGLEFLIYFQGNSAPDKSGLPSDRFSAERTGGSVSTLTIQRTQQEDSAVYLCASSLDPSGTGSYNEQFFGPGTRLTVL.

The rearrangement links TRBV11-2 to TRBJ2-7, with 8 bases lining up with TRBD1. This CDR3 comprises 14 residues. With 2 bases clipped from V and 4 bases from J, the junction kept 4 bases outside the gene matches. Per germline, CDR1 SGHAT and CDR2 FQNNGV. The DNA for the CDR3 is TGTGCCAGCAGCTTATCAGACAGGGGATACGAGCAGTACTTC. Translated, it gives CASSLSDRGYEQYF.

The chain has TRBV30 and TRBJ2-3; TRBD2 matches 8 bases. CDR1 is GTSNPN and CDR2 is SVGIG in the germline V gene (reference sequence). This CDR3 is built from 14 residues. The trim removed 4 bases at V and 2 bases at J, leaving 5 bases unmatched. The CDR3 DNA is TGTGCCTGGACGCGGGGGGCAAACACAGATACGCAGTATTTT. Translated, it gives CAWTRGANTDTQYF.

The CDR3 DNA reads as TGTGCCAGCAGCCCTCATACAGGGGGTGGGCGAGGAAATTCACCCCTCCACTTT. This encodes CASSPHTGGGRGNSPLHF. This chain uses TRBV27 with TRBJ1-6; 8 nucleotides match TRBD1. The CDR3 totals 18 residues. Per germline, CDR1 MNHEY and CDR2 SMNVEV (reference sequence). The V gene end was trimmed by 6 bases and the J gene end by 7 bases; junction bases not matched to a gene: 17.

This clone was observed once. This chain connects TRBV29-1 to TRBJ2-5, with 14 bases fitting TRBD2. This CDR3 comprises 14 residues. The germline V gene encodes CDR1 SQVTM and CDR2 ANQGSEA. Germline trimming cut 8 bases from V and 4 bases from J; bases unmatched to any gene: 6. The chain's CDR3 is CSTTSGGAGETQYF. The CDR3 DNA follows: TGCAGCACGACTAGCGGGGGGGCCGGAGAGACCCAGTACTTC. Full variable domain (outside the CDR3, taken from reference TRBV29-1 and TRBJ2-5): SAVISQKPSRDICQRGTSLTIQCQVDSQVTMMFWYRQQPGQSLTLIATANQGSEATYESGFVIDKFPISRPNLTFSTLTVSNMSPEDSSIYLCSTTSGGAGETQYFGPGTRLLVL.

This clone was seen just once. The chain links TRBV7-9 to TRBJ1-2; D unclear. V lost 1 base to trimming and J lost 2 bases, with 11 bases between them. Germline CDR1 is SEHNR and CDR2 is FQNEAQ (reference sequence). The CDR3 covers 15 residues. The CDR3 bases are TGTGCCAGCAGCTTAGTTGGTCAACTGAACTATGGCTACACCTTC. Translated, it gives CASSLVGQLNYGYTF.

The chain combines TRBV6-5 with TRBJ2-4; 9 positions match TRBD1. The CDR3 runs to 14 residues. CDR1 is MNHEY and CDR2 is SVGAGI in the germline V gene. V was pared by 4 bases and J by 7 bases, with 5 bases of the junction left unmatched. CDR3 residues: CASSSQGQGNIQYF. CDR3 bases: TGTGCCAGCAGTTCCCAGGGACAGGGCAACATTCAGTACTTC.

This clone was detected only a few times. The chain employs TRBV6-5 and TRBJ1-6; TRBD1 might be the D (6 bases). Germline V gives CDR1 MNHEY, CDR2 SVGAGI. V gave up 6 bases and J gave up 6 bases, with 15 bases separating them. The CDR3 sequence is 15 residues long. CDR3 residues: CASSRGAAINSPLHF. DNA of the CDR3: TGTGCCAGCAGCCGGGGGGCGGCTATTAATTCACCCCTCCACTTT.

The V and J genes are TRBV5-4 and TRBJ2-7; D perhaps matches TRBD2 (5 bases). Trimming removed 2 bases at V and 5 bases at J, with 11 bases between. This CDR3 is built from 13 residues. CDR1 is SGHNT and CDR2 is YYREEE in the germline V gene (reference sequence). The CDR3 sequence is CASSFTGVHEQYF. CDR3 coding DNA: TGTGCCAGCAGCTTCACCGGGGTCCACGAGCAGTACTTC.

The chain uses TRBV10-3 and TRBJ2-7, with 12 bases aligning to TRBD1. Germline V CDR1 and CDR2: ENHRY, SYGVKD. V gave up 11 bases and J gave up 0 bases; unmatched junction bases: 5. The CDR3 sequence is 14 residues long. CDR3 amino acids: CAAAGQGASYEQYF. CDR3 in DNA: TGTGCCGCAGCGGGACAGGGGGCCTCCTACGAGCAGTACTTC.

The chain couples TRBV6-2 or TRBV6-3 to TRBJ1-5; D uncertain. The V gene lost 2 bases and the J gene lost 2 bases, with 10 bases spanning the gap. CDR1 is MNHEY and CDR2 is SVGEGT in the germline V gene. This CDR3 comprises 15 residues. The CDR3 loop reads CASSYRKGGNQPQHF. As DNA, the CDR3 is TGTGCCAGCAGTTACAGGAAAGGAGGCAATCAGCCCCAGCATTTT.

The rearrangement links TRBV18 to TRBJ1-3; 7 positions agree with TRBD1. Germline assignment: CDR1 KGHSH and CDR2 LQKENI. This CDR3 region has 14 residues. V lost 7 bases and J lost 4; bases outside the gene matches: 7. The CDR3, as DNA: TGTGCCAGCTTGCCCGACAGGGCCGGAAACACCATATATTTT. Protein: CASLPDRAGNTIYF.

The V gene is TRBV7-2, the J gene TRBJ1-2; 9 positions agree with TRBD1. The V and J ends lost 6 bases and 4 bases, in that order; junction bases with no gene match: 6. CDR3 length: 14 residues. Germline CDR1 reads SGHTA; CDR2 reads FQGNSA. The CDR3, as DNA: TGTGCCAGCAGACAGGGGGCCCTTTTCTATGGCTACACCTTC. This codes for CASRQGALFYGYTF. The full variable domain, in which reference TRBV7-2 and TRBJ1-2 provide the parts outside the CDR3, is GAGVSQSPSNKVTEKGKDVELRCDPISGHTALYWYRQSLGQGLEFLIYFQGNSAPDKSGLPSDRFSAERTGGSVSTLTIQRTQQEDSAVYLCASRQGALFYGYTFGSGTRLTVV.

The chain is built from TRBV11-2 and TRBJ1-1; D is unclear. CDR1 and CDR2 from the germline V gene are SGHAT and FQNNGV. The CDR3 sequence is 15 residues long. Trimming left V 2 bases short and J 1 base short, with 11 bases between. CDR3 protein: CASSLYGEPNTEAFF. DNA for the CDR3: TGTGCCAGCAGCTTATATGGGGAGCCGAACACTGAAGCTTTCTTT.

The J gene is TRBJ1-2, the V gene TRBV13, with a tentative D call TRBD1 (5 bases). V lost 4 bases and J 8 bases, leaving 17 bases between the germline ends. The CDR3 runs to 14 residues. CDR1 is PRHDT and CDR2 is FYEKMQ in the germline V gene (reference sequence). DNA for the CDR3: TGTGCCAGCAGCTCGCCCCTCAGGGATGAGGGCTACACCTTC. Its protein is CASSSPLRDEGYTF.

CDR3 DNA: TGTGCCAGCAGTGGCCACAGTCGGGGAGATGGCTACGAGCAGTACTTC. This codes for CASSGHSRGDGYEQYF. The J gene is TRBJ2-7, the V gene TRBV28; D perhaps matches TRBD2 (5 bases). Germline assignment: CDR1 MDHEN and CDR2 SYDVKM. The V gene lost 5 bases and the J gene lost 3 bases, with 20 bases spanning the gap. The CDR3 runs to 16 residues.

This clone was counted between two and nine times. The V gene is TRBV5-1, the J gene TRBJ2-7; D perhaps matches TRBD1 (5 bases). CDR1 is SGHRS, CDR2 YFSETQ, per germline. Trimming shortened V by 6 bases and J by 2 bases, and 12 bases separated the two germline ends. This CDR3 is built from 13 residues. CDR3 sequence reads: CASNEGATYEQYF. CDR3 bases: TGCGCCAGCAATGAAGGGGCAACCTACGAGCAGTACTTC.

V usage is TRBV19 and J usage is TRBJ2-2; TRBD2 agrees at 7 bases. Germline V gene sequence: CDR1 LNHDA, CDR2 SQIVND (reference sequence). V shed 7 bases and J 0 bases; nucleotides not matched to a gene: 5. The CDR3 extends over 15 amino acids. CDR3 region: CASTPGRANTGELFF. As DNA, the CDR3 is TGTGCCAGTACCCCGGGGAGGGCGAACACCGGGGAGCTGTTTTTT.

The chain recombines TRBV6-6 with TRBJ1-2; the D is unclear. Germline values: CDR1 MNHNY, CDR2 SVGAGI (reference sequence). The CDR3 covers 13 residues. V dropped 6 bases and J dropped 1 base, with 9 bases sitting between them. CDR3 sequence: CASSRPVNYGYTF. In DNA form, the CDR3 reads TGTGCCAGCAGCCGACCGGTTAACTATGGCTACACCTTC.

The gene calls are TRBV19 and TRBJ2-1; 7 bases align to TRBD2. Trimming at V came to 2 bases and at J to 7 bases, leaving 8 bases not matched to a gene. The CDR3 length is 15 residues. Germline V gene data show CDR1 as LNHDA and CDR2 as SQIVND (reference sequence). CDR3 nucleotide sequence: TGTGCCAGTAGTATACAAGCGGGATGGTGGAATGAGCAGTTCTTC. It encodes CASSIQAGWWNEQFF.

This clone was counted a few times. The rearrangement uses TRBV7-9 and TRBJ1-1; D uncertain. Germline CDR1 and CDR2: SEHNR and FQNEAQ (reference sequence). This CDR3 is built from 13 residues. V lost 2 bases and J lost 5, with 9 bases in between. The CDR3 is CASSLLDGTEAFF. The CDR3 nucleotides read TGTGCCAGCAGCTTACTAGACGGTACTGAAGCTTTCTTT.

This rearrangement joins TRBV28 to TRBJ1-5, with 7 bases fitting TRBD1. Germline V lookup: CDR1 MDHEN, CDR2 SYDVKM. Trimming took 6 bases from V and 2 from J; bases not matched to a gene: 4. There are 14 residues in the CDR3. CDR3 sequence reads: CASSPDRGNQPQHF. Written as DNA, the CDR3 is TGTGCCAGCAGCCCCGACAGGGGCAATCAGCCCCAGCATTTT.

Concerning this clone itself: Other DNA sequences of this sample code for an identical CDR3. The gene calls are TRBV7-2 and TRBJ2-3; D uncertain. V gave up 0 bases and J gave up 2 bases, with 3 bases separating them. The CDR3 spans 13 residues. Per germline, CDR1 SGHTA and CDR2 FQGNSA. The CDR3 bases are TGTGCCAGCAGCTTAGCCTACACAGATACGCAGTATTTT. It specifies CASSLAYTDTQYF. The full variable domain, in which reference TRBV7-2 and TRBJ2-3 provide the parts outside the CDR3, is GAGVSQSPSNKVTEKGKDVELRCDPISGHTALYWYRQSLGQGLEFLIYFQGNSAPDKSGLPSDRFSAERTGGSVSTLTIQRTQQEDSAVYLCASSLAYTDTQYFGPGTRLTVL.

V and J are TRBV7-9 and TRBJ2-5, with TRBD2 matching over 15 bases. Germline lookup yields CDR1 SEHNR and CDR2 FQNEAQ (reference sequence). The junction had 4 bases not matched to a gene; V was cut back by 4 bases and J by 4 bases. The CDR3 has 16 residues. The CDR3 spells CASSSGLAGGPETQYF. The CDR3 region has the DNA TGTGCCAGCAGCTCCGGACTAGCGGGGGGGCCAGAGACCCAGTACTTC.

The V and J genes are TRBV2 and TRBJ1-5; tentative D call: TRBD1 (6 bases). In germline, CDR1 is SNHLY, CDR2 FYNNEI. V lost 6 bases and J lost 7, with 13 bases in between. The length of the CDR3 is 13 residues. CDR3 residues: CASRHRERQPQHF. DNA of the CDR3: TGTGCCAGCAGGCACAGGGAAAGGCAGCCCCAGCATTTT.

CDR3 loop: CASSQDGRPEETQYF. In DNA, the CDR3 is TGCGCCAGCAGCCAAGATGGGCGCCCCGAAGAGACCCAGTACTTC. This chain connects TRBV4-1 to TRBJ2-5, with D unresolved. The germline gives CDR1 MGHRA, CDR2 YSYEKL. The V end was cut by 0 bases, the J end by 3 bases, with 11 bases between. The length of the CDR3 is 15 residues.

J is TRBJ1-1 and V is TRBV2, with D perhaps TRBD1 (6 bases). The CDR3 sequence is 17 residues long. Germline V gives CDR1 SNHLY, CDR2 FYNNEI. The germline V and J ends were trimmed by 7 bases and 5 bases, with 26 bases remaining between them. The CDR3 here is CASKGEKEVLGSTEAFF. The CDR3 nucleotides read TGTGCCAGCAAGGGGGAGAAGGAGGTTTTAGGTAGTACTGAAGCTTTCTTT.

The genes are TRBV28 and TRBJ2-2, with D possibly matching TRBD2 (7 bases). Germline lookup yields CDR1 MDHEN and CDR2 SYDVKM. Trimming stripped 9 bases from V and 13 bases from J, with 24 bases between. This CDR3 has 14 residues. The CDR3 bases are TGTGCCAGTCGGGTTGGGGGGGCATCTGGGATGCTGTTTTTT. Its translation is CASRVGGASGMLFF.

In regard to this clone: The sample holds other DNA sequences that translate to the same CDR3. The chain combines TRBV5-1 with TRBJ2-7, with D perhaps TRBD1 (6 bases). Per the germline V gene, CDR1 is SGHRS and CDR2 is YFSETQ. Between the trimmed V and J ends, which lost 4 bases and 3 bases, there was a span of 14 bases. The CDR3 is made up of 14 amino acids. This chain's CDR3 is CASSLRGQIYEQYF. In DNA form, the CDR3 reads TGCGCCAGCAGCCTCAGGGGTCAAATCTACGAGCAGTACTTC. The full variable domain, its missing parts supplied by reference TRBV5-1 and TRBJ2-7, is KAGVTQTPRYLIKTRGQQVTLSCSPISGHRSVSWYQQTPGQGLQFLFEYFSETQRNKGNFPGRFSGRQFSNSRSEMNVSTLELGDSALYLCASSLRGQIYEQYFGPGTRLTVT.